This T cell receptor (beta chain) was documented in a study of beta chain features in type 1 diabetes. General observations from the study: In every one of the four CD4+ subsets, TCRB CDR3s were moderately but significantly shorter in Type 1 diabetes patients.

This clone has a handful of counts. Its antigen is currently unknown. Reverse transcribing all isolated RNA meant expressed TCRB transcripts were sequenced. Clones were sequenced by immunoSEQ multiplex PCR, and TCRdb holds only the in-frame ones, with some missing. The table includes roughly 150,000 clones, around 8.3% detected once. Using CD45RO/CCR7/CD25/CD127/CD95/CD27, CD4+ naive, central memory, regulatory and stem cell-like memory cells were sorted. V dropped 6 bases and J dropped 5; count of bases not matched to a gene: 6. The CDR3 length is 13 residues. Germline CDR1 LNHDA, CDR2 SQIVND (reference sequence).

V is TRBV19 and J is TRBJ2-7, with 8 bases lining up with TRBD2. The source is a woman between 18 and 29 years old with type 1 diabetes. Sequenced material: central memory CD4+ T cells from blood. Here the CDR3 reads CASRERERDEQYF. In nucleotides, the CDR3 is TGTGCCAGTAGGGAGCGGGAGAGGGACGAGCAGTACTTC.